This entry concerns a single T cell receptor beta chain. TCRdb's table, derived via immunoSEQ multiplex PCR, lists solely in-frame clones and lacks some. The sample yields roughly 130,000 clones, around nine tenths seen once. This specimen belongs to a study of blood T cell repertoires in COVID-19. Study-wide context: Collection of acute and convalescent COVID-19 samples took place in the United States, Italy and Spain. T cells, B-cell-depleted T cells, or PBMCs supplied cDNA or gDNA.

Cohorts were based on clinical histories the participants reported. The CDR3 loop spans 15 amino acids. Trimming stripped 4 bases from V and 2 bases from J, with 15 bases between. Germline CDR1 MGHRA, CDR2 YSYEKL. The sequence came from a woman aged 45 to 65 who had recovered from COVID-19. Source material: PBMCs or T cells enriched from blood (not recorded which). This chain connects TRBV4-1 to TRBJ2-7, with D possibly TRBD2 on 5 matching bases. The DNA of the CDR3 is TGCGCCAGCAGCCCAGAAGCGGTAGCGACCTACGAGCAGTACTTC. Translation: CASSPEAVATYEQYF.